This T cell receptor (beta chain) is drawn from a study of monozygotic twins with inflammatory bowel disease. Whole-study findings and limits: There was no way to distinguish the different T cell subtypes.

Notes on this clonotype: Antigen: not known.

Germline V lookup: CDR1 MNHEY, CDR2 SVGEGT. The CDR3 length is 13 residues. TCRdb re-called the 5' RACE reads; one entry per CDR3 protein, DNA not given. The sample yields about 440,000 distinct CDR3 sequences, of which the top ten take up 2% to 2.5%. The material sequenced was blood. This sequence joins TRBV6-2 or TRBV6-3 and TRBJ2-7; TCRdb indicates TRBD2, and absent DNA this call remains unverified. This TCR derives from a human donor with ulcerative colitis or Crohn's disease, or a healthy co-twin of an affected twin (not recorded which). The CDR3 loop is CASSSLAPYEQYF.